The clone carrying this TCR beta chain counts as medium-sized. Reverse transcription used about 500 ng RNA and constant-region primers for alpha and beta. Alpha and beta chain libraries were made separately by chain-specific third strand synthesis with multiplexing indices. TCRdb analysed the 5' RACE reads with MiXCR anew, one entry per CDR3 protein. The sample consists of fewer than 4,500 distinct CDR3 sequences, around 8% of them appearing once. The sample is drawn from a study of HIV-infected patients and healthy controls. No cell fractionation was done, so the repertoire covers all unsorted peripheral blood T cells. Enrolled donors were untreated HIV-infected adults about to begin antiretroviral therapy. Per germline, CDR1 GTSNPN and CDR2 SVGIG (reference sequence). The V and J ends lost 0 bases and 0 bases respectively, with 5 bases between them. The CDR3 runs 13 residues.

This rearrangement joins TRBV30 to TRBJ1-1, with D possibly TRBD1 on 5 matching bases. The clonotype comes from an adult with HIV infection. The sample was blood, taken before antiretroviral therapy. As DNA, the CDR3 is TGTGCCTGGAGTGTACAGGTGAACACTGAAGCTTTCTTT. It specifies CAWSVQVNTEAFF.